Sequencing of this TCR beta chain was carried out in a study of T cells in Graves' hyperthyroidism and ophthalmopathy. Points from the study as a whole: A model built on 13 V-J features separated ophthalmopathy from stable hyperthyroidism.

In the case of this clonotype: Its cognate antigen is unknown. A much larger clone sits a single nucleotide away, making a read error possible.

No progression to ophthalmopathy during 18 months of follow-up defined stable disease. The PBMCs were taken from approximately 11 ml of fresh peripheral blood. The CDR3 is made up of 14 amino acids. CDR1 is SGHTA and CDR2 is FQGNSA in the germline V gene. There were TCR beta CDR3 regions amplified from RNA transcripts. During a first-round RT-PCR of the TCR CDR3, the HTBI primer set was used. TCRdb processed the multiplex PCR reads anew with MiXCR; each CDR3 protein has one entry. The table lists fewer than 400,000 distinct CDR3 sequences, approximately 25% of them singletons. The sequenced sample consisted of blood. This sequence joins TRBV7-2 and TRBJ2-7; D is possibly TRBD2 (7 bases). The clonotype was recovered from a man aged 45-65 years with Graves' hyperthyroidism. Here the CDR3 DNA reads TGTGCCAGCAGGATGGTAGGGGGGGCGGGCGAGCGGTACTTC. It codes for CASRMVGGAGERYF.